The rows below give T cell receptor beta chains drawn from one sample of a study of cytomegalovirus exposure and HLA in healthy donors. Some clones are missing from TCRdb's copy, which holds only in-frame ones; the method was immunoSEQ multiplex PCR. The sample lists about 160,000 clones, 80% to 90% occurring once. Sequenced material: PBMCs. The receptors were gathered from a male donor in good health and CMV-seronegative. CDR3s include the opening cysteine and the closing phenylalanine or tryptophan. Each record gives: D gene, clone size, V gene, CDR3 length, J gene, CDR3 DNA, CDR3 protein. The D gene is left open where the match is weak. Not every row has a clone size; where given, it reads once, few, many or a size class.

.	.	TRBV28	15	TRBJ2-7	TGTGCCAGCCGACAGCAGGGTTCTCCTTCCTACGAGCAGTACTTC	CASRQQGSPSYEQYF
TRBD1	.	TRBV7-9	14	TRBJ2-2	TGTGCCAGCCAGGGGGCATCGAACACCGGGGAGCTGTTTTTT	CASQGASNTGELFF
.	few	TRBV9	13	TRBJ2-5	TGTGCCAGCAGCGTAGGAGGGAGGGAGACCCAGTACTTC	CASSVGGRETQYF
.	.	TRBV7-9	14	TRBJ1-3	TGTGCCAGCAGCTCCACCGGCTCTGGAAACACCATATATTTT	CASSSTGSGNTIYF
.	.	TRBV6-5	15	TRBJ1-5	TGTGCCAGCAGGGTTTCAGACTATAGCAATCAGCCCCAGCATTTT	CASRVSDYSNQPQHF
TRBD1	.	TRBV7-9	16	TRBJ1-4	TGTTCCAGCAGCACAGGGACAGGGAAGAGTAATGAAAAACTGTTTTTT	CSSSTGTGKSNEKLFF
.	.	TRBV28	15	TRBJ1-2	TGTGCCAGCAGCTCTCCCGTGGGGCTGGGCTATGGCTACACCTTC	CASSSPVGLGYGYTF
TRBD2	.	TRBV18	16	TRBJ2-3	TGTGCCAGCTCCGCTAGCGGGATTTCCGGCACAGATACGCAGTATTTT	CASSASGISGTDTQYF
.	few	TRBV29-1	12	TRBJ2-1	TGCAGCGTTGAAGATCGAGACTATGAGCAGTTCTTC	CSVEDRDYEQFF
TRBD1	.	TRBV28	14	TRBJ1-1	TGTGCCAGCAGACAGGGGGCCAGGAACACTGAAGCTTTCTTT	CASRQGARNTEAFF
TRBD2	once	TRBV19	18	TRBJ2-5	TGTGCCAGTAAACCGGCCTTCGGGGAACTAGCGGGGCTGGAGACCCAGTACTTC	CASKPAFGELAGLETQYF
.	.	TRBV27	13	TRBJ2-6	TGTGCCAGCAGTGTCTCCGGGGCCAACGTCCTGACTTTC	CASSVSGANVLTF
.	.	TRBV5-5	13	TRBJ2-7	TGTGCCAGCAGCCTAACAGGGTCCTACGAGCAGTACTTC	CASSLTGSYEQYF
TRBD1	.	TRBV6-6	15	TRBJ2-5	TGTGCCAGCAGGGAAACCGGGACAGGGGTAGAGACCCAGTACTTC	CASRETGTGVETQYF
TRBD2	.	TRBV4-2	17	TRBJ2-1	TGTGCCAGCAGCCAAGGGGAGACTAGCGGGACTTACAATGAGCAGTTCTTC	CASSQGETSGTYNEQFF
TRBD2	few	TRBV6-4	14	TRBJ2-3	TGTGCCAGCAGCCCAAGCGGGGGTACAGATACGCAGTATTTT	CASSPSGGTDTQYF
TRBD1	.	TRBV5-1	11	TRBJ2-7	TGCGCCAGCAGCCAGGGACAGGGAAAGTACTTC	CASSQGQGKYF
.	few	TRBV5-5	13	TRBJ2-3	TGTGCCAGCAGCTTGGTAGAAACAGATACGCAGTATTTT	CASSLVETDTQYF
TRBD2	.	TRBV4-2	17	TRBJ2-1	TGTGCCAGCAGCCCAGGGACTAGCGGGGACTCCTACAATGAGCAGTTCTTC	CASSPGTSGDSYNEQFF
TRBD1	.	TRBV28	16	TRBJ1-5	TGTGCCAGCAGTTTAAGGACGACAGGGGGCAGTCAGCCCCAGCATTTT	CASSLRTTGGSQPQHF
.	few	TRBV21-1	14	TRBJ1-5	TGTGCCAGCGAGACCGGGACAGGAGATCAGCCCCAGCATTTT	CASETGTGDQPQHF
.	.	TRBV7-2	16	TRBJ1-6	TGTGCCAGCAGCTTACAGCGGGACGGTGTTCGTTCACCCCTCCACTTT	CASSLQRDGVRSPLHF
TRBD1	.	TRBV6-1	16	TRBJ1-1	TGTGCCAGCAGTGACCCGGGACAGGGGATGAACACTGAAGCTTTCTTT	CASSDPGQGMNTEAFF
TRBD1	once	TRBV7-9	17	TRBJ1-2	TGTGCCAGCAGCTCCCGGGACAGGGGGCTAGGAGGCTATGGCTACACCTTC	CASSSRDRGLGGYGYTF
TRBD1	.	TRBV5-1	15	TRBJ2-7	TGCGCCAGCAGCTTGGCGGGGACAGGGGTATACGAGCAGTACTTC	CASSLAGTGVYEQYF
TRBD1	.	TRBV18	15	TRBJ1-2	TGTGCCAGCTCAAAGACCGGGACAGATAACTATGGCTACACCTTC	CASSKTGTDNYGYTF
TRBD1	.	TRBV7-9	14	TRBJ1-1	TGTGCCAGCAGCCTCCGGGACAGGGACACTGAAGCTTTCTTT	CASSLRDRDTEAFF
.	.	TRBV28	14	TRBJ1-1	TGTGCCAGCAGTTTGAGGACAGCTAACACTGAAGCTTTCTTT	CASSLRTANTEAFF
TRBD1	.	TRBV5-1	14	TRBJ2-5	TGCGCCAGCAGCCGGGGACAGGTAAAAGAGACCCAGTACTTC	CASSRGQVKETQYF
TRBD1	.	TRBV4-1	14	TRBJ1-2	TGCGCCAGCAGCCAAGAGGACAGGGACTATGGCTACACCTTC	CASSQEDRDYGYTF
TRBD1	.	TRBV28	15	TRBJ2-3	TGTGCCAGCAGCCAGGACAGGGCGGTCACAGATACGCAGTATTTT	CASSQDRAVTDTQYF
TRBD1	few	TRBV10-1	18	TRBJ1-1	TGCGCCAGCAGCGAAATAATACCTACCGGGACAGGGGTAGCTGAAGCTTTCTTT	CASSEIIPTGTGVAEAFF
.	.	TRBV7-2	15	TRBJ1-1	TGTGCCAGCAGCCCCGGGGGAGGAATGAACACTGAAGCTTTCTTT	CASSPGGGMNTEAFF
TRBD1	.	TRBV19	16	TRBJ2-1	TGTGCCAGTAGTATGATTCGGGGACAGGGAAACAATGAGCAGTTCTTC	CASSMIRGQGNNEQFF
.	.	TRBV2	14	TRBJ1-5	TGTGCCAGCAGTGAAGACGGGGTCTCGGGGCCCCAGCATTTT	CASSEDGVSGPQHF
TRBD1	.	TRBV4-1	15	TRBJ2-2	TGCGCCAGCAGACCCGACAGGGGTAACACCGGGGAGCTGTTTTTT	CASRPDRGNTGELFF
TRBD2	.	TRBV6-4	16	TRBJ2-7	TGTGCCAGCATTCCCGGCCGGGCGGGGGGAAACTACGAGCAGTACTTC	CASIPGRAGGNYEQYF
TRBD2	.	TRBV5-1	17	TRBJ2-3	TGCGCCAGCAGCTTGTATGGTGCGGGGGAACGCACAGATACGCAGTATTTT	CASSLYGAGERTDTQYF
.	.	TRBV7-2	18	TRBJ1-3	TGTGCCAGCAGCTTAGCAGTCCACCGACAGGTCGTCGGAAACACCATATATTTT	CASSLAVHRQVVGNTIYF
TRBD2	.	TRBV19	15	TRBJ2-1	TGTGCCAGTAGTGAATTAGCGGGAGTGTACAATGAGCAGTTCTTC	CASSELAGVYNEQFF
.	.	TRBV5-1	16	TRBJ2-2	TGCGCCAGCAGCTTGGACCTGGGGGGAAACACCGGGGAGCTGTTTTTT	CASSLDLGGNTGELFF
.	.	TRBV5-3	15	TRBJ2-2	TGTGCCAGAAGCTGGGCGCCAGGGCCCACCGGGGAGCTGTTTTTT	CARSWAPGPTGELFF
.	.	TRBV15	13	TRBJ1-4	TGTGCCACCAGCGGGCAGAGTAATGAAAAACTGTTTTTT	CATSGQSNEKLFF
.	once	TRBV18	14	TRBJ2-5	TGTGCCAGCTCACCGGGTCAGGGGATCGAGACCCAGTACTTC	CASSPGQGIETQYF
.	.	TRBV25-1	14	TRBJ2-2	TGTGCCAGCAGTGTGGGGGGGCTAACCGGGGAGCTGTTTTTT	CASSVGGLTGELFF
.	few	TRBV5-4	14	TRBJ1-1	TGTGCCAGCAGCCGGGGGACCGGGAACACTGAAGCTTTCTTT	CASSRGTGNTEAFF
TRBD1	.	TRBV27	14	TRBJ2-5	TGTGCCAGCAGCGAACAGGGGTCGGGGGAGACCCAGTACTTC	CASSEQGSGETQYF
TRBD2	few	TRBV10-3	15	TRBJ2-7	TGTGCCATCAAAGGATCACGGACTAGCGGCTACGAGCAGTACTTC	CAIKGSRTSGYEQYF
.	.	TRBV18	15	TRBJ2-5	TGTGCCAGCTCACCATTACAGGGTTTACAAGAGACCCAGTACTTC	CASSPLQGLQETQYF
TRBD1	.	TRBV19	14	TRBJ1-5	TGTGCCAGTAGGACAGGGGGCGGGAGCCCGCCCCAGCATTTT	CASRTGGGSPPQHF
TRBD1	few	TRBV6-1	15	TRBJ2-7	TGTGCCAGCAGTGAACCGGGACAGGTCTCCTACGAGCAGTACTTC	CASSEPGQVSYEQYF
.	.	TRBV14	13	TRBJ1-5	TGTGCCAGCAGCCAAGGCCCAGGTCAGCCCCAGCATTTT	CASSQGPGQPQHF
.	.	TRBV29-1	14	TRBJ1-1	TGCAGCGTTGAAGCAGGCGGGGGAGGAACTGAAGCTTTCTTT	CSVEAGGGGTEAFF
.	.	TRBV5-1	13	TRBJ1-5	TGCGCCAGCGCTAAAGATCCGAATCAGCCCCAGCATTTT	CASAKDPNQPQHF